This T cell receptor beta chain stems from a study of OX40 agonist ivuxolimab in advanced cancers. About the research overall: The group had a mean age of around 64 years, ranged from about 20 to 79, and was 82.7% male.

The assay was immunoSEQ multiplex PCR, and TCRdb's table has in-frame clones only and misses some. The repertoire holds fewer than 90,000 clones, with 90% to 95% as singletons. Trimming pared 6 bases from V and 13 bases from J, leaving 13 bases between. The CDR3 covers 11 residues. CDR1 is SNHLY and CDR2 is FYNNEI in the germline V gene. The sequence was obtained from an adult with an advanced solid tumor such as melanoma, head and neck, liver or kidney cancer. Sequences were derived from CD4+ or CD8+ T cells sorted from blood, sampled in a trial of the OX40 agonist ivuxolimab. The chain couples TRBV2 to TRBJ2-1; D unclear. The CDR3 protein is CASRWSFAQFF. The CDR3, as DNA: TGTGCCAGCAGGTGGTCTTTTGCACAGTTCTTC.